These 17 T cell receptor beta chains were all obtained from the same sample, sequenced in a study of T cell repertoires in cytomegalovirus infection. TCRdb analysed the reads with MiXCR anew, one entry per CDR3 protein. This sample carries about 490,000 distinct CDR3 sequences, approximately 17% of them seen once, and the ten largest clones take under 30%. The sequenced sample was CD8+ T cells from PBMCs. These TCRs come from a human donor in good health (CMV status not recorded). Some clones in this sample may be carry-over from other donors' samples.

This clonotype was seen ten or more times. The gene calls are TRBV29-1 and TRBJ2-1, with D perhaps TRBD2 (5 bases). V lost 4 bases, J lost 0 bases, and 13 bases lay in between. Germline V lookup: CDR1 SQVTM, CDR2 ANQGSEA. The CDR3 consists of 15 residues. The CDR3 here is CSVGTGEFSYNEQFF. The CDR3 DNA reads as TGCAGCGTTGGAACTGGGGAGTTCTCCTACAATGAGCAGTTCTTC.

This clonotype has only a few counts. J is TRBJ2-1 and V is TRBV10-3; D is undetermined. Between the trimmed V and J ends, which lost 0 bases and 9 bases, there was a span of 6 bases. Germline loops: CDR1 ENHRY, CDR2 SYGVKD. The CDR3 totals 12 residues. CDR3 amino acids: CAISESAIEQFF. The CDR3 DNA follows: TGTGCCATCAGTGAGTCGGCTATTGAGCAGTTCTTC.

The chain links TRBV5-1 to TRBJ2-1; D may correspond to TRBD1 or TRBD2 (5 bases each). Trimming removed 8 bases at V and 9 bases at J, with 9 bases between. The CDR3 length is 10 residues. From germline, CDR1 is SGHRS and CDR2 YFSETQ. CDR3 DNA sequence: TGCGCCAGTTCCGGGACTGAGCAGTTCTTC. Translating it yields CASSGTEQFF.

Comments on this clonotype: This may come from a read error, since a much larger clone is one base off. The chain combines TRBV27 with TRBJ2-5; 9 bases fit TRBD1. The ends lost 9 bases at V and 5 bases at J; junction bases unmatched: 13. CDR1 and CDR2 from the germline V gene are MNHEY and SMNVEV (reference sequence). This CDR3 has 15 residues. CDR3 amino acids: CARRPTGGRGETQYF. CDR3 coding DNA: TGTGCCAGAAGGCCTACAGGGGGCAGGGGGGAGACCCAGTACTTC.

This clonotype was seen repeatedly, ten times or more. This chain joins TRBV7-2 and TRBJ2-7, with 8 bases lining up with TRBD2. The CDR3 contains 14 residues. The germline gives CDR1 SGHTA, CDR2 FQGNSA. Trimming removed 3 bases from V and 6 bases from J; junction bases left unmatched: 7. The CDR3 loop reads CASSFSGTPSEQYF. CDR3 coding DNA: TGTGCCAGCAGCTTTAGCGGGACGCCCAGCGAGCAGTACTTC.

In regard to this clonotype: A much larger clone is a single base away; this may be a read error. The chain employs TRBV7-4 and TRBJ2-7; TRBD2 matches at 13 bases. Per germline, CDR1 SGHVT and CDR2 SQSDAQ. J lost 2 bases, V lost 5 bases, and 3 bases had no gene match. The CDR3 extends over 15 amino acids. CDR3 nucleotide sequence: TGTGCCAGCAGCCAAACTAGCGGGGGGGCCTACGAGCAGTACTTC. Its protein is CASSQTSGGAYEQYF.

This clonotype was seen more than once but under ten times. The chain recombines TRBV6-5 with TRBJ1-6, with D unclear. The V gene lost 5 bases and the J gene lost 4 bases, with 24 bases spanning the gap. The germline gives CDR1 MNHEY, CDR2 SVGAGI. This CDR3 has 19 residues. CDR3: CASSTYIGESRRYNSPLHF. CDR3 bases: TGTGCCAGCAGTACATATATCGGGGAATCAAGGCGATATAATTCACCCCTCCACTTT.

The rearrangement links TRBV28 to TRBJ2-7; 10 nucleotides agree with TRBD2. The germline V gene encodes CDR1 MDHEN and CDR2 SYDVKM. Trimming took 7 bases from V and 5 from J; bases not matched to a gene: 11. This CDR3 is 15 amino acids long. The CDR3 DNA follows: TGTGCCAGCACCCCGAGCCCTAGCGGGAGTCACGAGCAGTACTTC. Protein product: CASTPSPSGSHEQYF.

This clonotype was observed a handful of times. The rearrangement links TRBV27 to TRBJ2-7; TRBD2 matches at 16 bases. With V trimmed by 2 bases and J by 1 base, 2 bases remained unmatched. Germline CDR1 and CDR2: MNHEY and SMNVEV (reference sequence). This CDR3 has 17 amino acids. The chain's CDR3 is CASSLRGLAGGSYEQYF. The CDR3 bases are TGTGCCAGCAGTTTACGGGGACTAGCGGGAGGGTCCTACGAGCAGTACTTC.

This clonotype was found many times. The gene calls are TRBV7-9 and TRBJ2-7, with D maybe TRBD2 (5 bases). Trimming took off 7 bases at V and 4 bases at J, with 17 bases between the two ends. The CDR3 has 14 residues. Germline V gene data show CDR1 as SEHNR and CDR2 as FQNEAQ (reference sequence). Written as DNA, the CDR3 is TGTGCCAGCACCCTGGTGGCTAGCTCTTACGAGCAGTACTTC. As protein: CASTLVASSYEQYF.

This clonotype was counted at least ten times. J is TRBJ2-1 and V is TRBV20-1; perhaps TRBD2 as D (6 bases). The CDR3 has 17 amino acids. Germline lookup yields CDR1 DFQATT and CDR2 SNEGSKA (reference sequence). V lost 0 bases and J lost 0, with 15 bases in between. CDR3 in amino acids: CSARDLAKRASYNEQFF. The CDR3 DNA sequence: TGCAGTGCTAGAGATCTGGCGAAGCGGGCCTCCTACAATGAGCAGTTCTTC.

The V and J genes are TRBV4-1 and TRBJ2-1; TRBD2 matches 7 bases. The germline V gene encodes CDR1 MGHRA and CDR2 YSYEKL. With V trimmed by 4 bases and J by 12 bases, 9 bases remained unmatched. CDR3 length: 13 residues. The CDR3 DNA follows: TGCGCCAGCAGCCTTAGCGGTAGGGAGGGGCAGTTCTTC. Translating it yields CASSLSGREGQFF.

This clonotype was found a few times. This chain uses TRBV5-8 with TRBJ1-4; 12 nucleotides agree with TRBD1. Germline V gene data show CDR1 as SGHTS and CDR2 as YDEGEE. Trimming removed 1 base from V and 5 bases from J; junction bases left unmatched: 6. The CDR3 covers 17 residues. Written as DNA, the CDR3 is TGTGCCAGCAGCTTGAAGGGACAGGGGGCTCCGAATGAAAAACTGTTTTTT. Its translation: CASSLKGQGAPNEKLFF.

CDR3 sequence: CASSQDRTTSSYEQYF. CDR3 bases: TGTGCCAGCAGCCAAGATCGGACGACGAGCTCCTACGAGCAGTACTTC. The gene calls are TRBV4-2 and TRBJ2-7, with D unclear. Trimming took 0 bases from V and 0 from J, leaving 12 bases between them. CDR1 is LGHNA, CDR2 YNFKEQ, per germline. CDR3 length: 16 amino acids.

This clonotype was seen a handful of times. V gene TRBV27 combines with J gene TRBJ1-2; 7 positions agree with TRBD1. The germline CDR1 and CDR2 sequences are MNHEY and SMNVEV (reference sequence). CDR3 length: 15 amino acids. J gave up 1 base and V 5 bases, and 7 bases lay outside the gene matches. The CDR3 nucleotides are TGTGCCAGCAGTCCGACAGGGAGGATTAACTATGGCTACACCTTC. Encoded protein: CASSPTGRINYGYTF.

This clonotype turned up a few times. The chain carries TRBV6-2 or TRBV6-3 and TRBJ2-2; TRBD2 might be the D (5 bases). The germline V and J ends were trimmed by 7 bases and 3 bases, with 15 bases remaining between them. Germline values: CDR1 MNHEY, CDR2 SVGEGT. This CDR3 is built from 15 residues. CDR3 sequence: CASNKGVFYTGELFF. In nucleotides, the CDR3 is TGTGCCAGCAATAAGGGAGTCTTCTACACCGGGGAGCTGTTTTTT.

This clonotype was found a few times. The chain is built from TRBV15 and TRBJ1-6; D unresolved. CDR3 length: 19 residues. Germline lookup yields CDR1 LNHNV and CDR2 YYDKDF (reference sequence). Trimming stripped 2 bases from V and 0 bases from J, with 17 bases between. In DNA form, the CDR3 reads TGTGCCACCAGCAGATTCCCAGAGCTCCTGAGCTCCTATAATTCACCCCTCCACTTT. Its protein product is CATSRFPELLSSYNSPLHF.